The clone carrying this T cell receptor (beta chain) has just one count. Original methodology: Out-of-frame sequences were removed, leaving about 2.2 million distinct TCRbeta sequences. TCRdb's copy holds only in-frame clones and misses some; the assay was immunoSEQ multiplex PCR. The D gene and trimming were derived from the DNA, and the V and J assignments and clone size from that table. Of approximately 56,000 clones in the sample, about 81% were seen once. These data originate in a study of memory CD4+ T cells and cytomegalovirus serostatus. Study summary: Of the healthy Belgian adults, 9 were CMV seropositive and 20 to 30 seronegative.

The sort gate was single viable CD3+CD4+CD8-CD45RO+ cells for memory CD4+ T cells. Germline CDR1 and CDR2: SGHRS and YFSETQ. CDR3 length: 16 residues. With 2 bases removed from V and 6 bases from J, the gap between germline ends came to 20 bases. The sequencing sample was made of memory CD4+ T cells from blood. The gene calls are TRBV5-1 and TRBJ2-5; tentative D call: TRBD1 (7 bases). This receptor was taken from an adult in good health and CMV-seronegative. CDR3 sequence (DNA): TGCGCCAGCAGCTTTACTCAGGGGGGAAATAGAAAGACCCAGTACTTC. This translates into CASSFTQGGNRKTQYF. The full variable domain, in which reference TRBV5-1 and TRBJ2-5 provide the parts outside the CDR3, is KAGVTQTPRYLIKTRGQQVTLSCSPISGHRSVSWYQQTPGQGLQFLFEYFSETQRNKGNFPGRFSGRQFSNSRSEMNVSTLELGDSALYLCASSFTQGGNRKTQYFGPGTRLLVL.